What follows are 23 T cell receptor beta chains derived from one specimen sequenced in a study of T cells after posttransplantation cyclophosphamide. A marrow graft followed busulfan-fludarabine conditioning, with cyclophosphamide on days +3 and +4. This table comes from immunoSEQ multiplex PCR, and its TCRdb copy is limited to in-frame clones, with some not included. The data show roughly 15,000 clones, with none appearing a single time. The sequencing used PBMCs, collected about 1,000 days after allogeneic stem cell transplant with posttransplant cyclophosphamide. The origin of the receptors is a female patient aged 35-55 years who received an allogeneic stem cell transplant from a related donor, was CMV-positive, and had no GVHD. The T cells may come from the graft donor.

This clone has a handful of counts. Sequence at one end of the junction differs from germline and may be a read error. This rearrangement joins TRBV7-2 to TRBJ2-1; D remains ambiguous. The CDR3 contains 15 residues. Germline CDR1 is SGHTA and CDR2 is FQGNSA. CDR3 region: CASSLDVWAYNGQFF. The CDR3 nucleotides are TGTGCCAGCAGCTTAGACGTCTGGGCCTACAATGGGCAGTTCTTC.

The V gene is TRBV27, the J gene TRBJ1-1, with unresolved D. Germline V gene data show CDR1 as MNHEY and CDR2 as SMNVEV (reference sequence). The CDR3 is 14 residues long. Trimming left V 7 bases short and J 6 bases short, with 18 bases between. The CDR3 DNA sequence: TGTGCCAGCATTCCCATCGAGGGTGCCCCTGAAGCTTTCTTT. It encodes CASIPIEGAPEAFF.

This chain connects TRBV7-9 to TRBJ2-3; TRBD1 matches at 8 bases. Germline trimming cut 6 bases from V and 6 bases from J; bases unmatched to any gene: 8. CDR3 size: 14 residues. The germline gives CDR1 SEHNR, CDR2 FQNEAQ (reference sequence). CDR3 region: CASRSYRDRDTQYF. CDR3 sequence (DNA): TGTGCCAGCAGGTCCTACCGGGACAGGGATACGCAGTATTTT.

This clone was seen at least ten times. The chain joins TRBV7-9 to TRBJ1-1, with D possibly being TRBD1 (5 bases). The CDR3 sequence is 17 residues long. Between the trimmed V and J ends, which lost 1 base and 3 bases, there was a span of 18 bases. Germline CDR1 reads SEHNR; CDR2 reads FQNEAQ (reference sequence). CDR3 sequence reads: CASSLVAAGKPYTEAFF. CDR3 DNA: TGTGCCAGCAGCTTAGTGGCGGCAGGGAAACCTTACACTGAAGCTTTCTTT.

At least ten counts were recorded for this clone. The chain links TRBV29-1 to TRBJ1-1; 8 nucleotides match TRBD1. Germline CDR1 and CDR2: SQVTM and ANQGSEA. This CDR3 is 12 amino acids long. Unmatched junction bases numbered 3, after V lost 5 bases and J lost 4 bases. CDR3 residues: CSVWDRTTEAFF. The CDR3 DNA follows: TGCAGCGTTTGGGACAGGACCACTGAAGCTTTCTTT.

Ten or more counts support this clone. This chain connects TRBV7-9 to TRBJ2-5; TRBD1 matches 7 bases. Per germline, CDR1 SEHNR and CDR2 FQNEAQ (reference sequence). The CDR3 contains 16 residues. With V trimmed by 2 bases and J by 1 base, 7 bases remained unmatched. CDR3 in amino acids: CASSLRPGQVQETQYF. CDR3 DNA: TGTGCCAGCAGCTTAAGGCCCGGACAGGTCCAAGAGACCCAGTACTTC.

This clone was observed a few times. The chain is built from TRBV5-5 and TRBJ1-4; D is ambiguous. Germline V gives CDR1 SGHKS, CDR2 YYEKEE (reference sequence). The CDR3 runs to 16 residues. Deletions cut 0 bases from V and 3 bases from J, with 12 bases between. The CDR3 is CASSLASGRPNEKLFF. DNA of the CDR3: TGTGCCAGCAGCTTGGCCTCAGGTCGGCCTAATGAAAAACTGTTTTTT. Complete variable domain (other parts from reference TRBV5-5 and TRBJ1-4): DAGVTQSPTHLIKTRGQQVTLRCSPISGHKSVSWYQQVLGQGPQFIFQYYEKEERGRGNFPDRFSARQFPNYSSELNVNALLLGDSALYLCASSLASGRPNEKLFFGSGTQLSVL.

This clone has more than one count but fewer than ten. The chain employs TRBV7-3 and TRBJ2-5, with TRBD2 matching over 8 bases. The CDR3 loop spans 15 amino acids. Germline V gives CDR1 SGHTA, CDR2 FQGTGA. Losses at the gene ends were 5 bases for V and 2 bases for J; bases not matched to a gene: 7. CDR3 amino acids: CASSTTGTSQETQYF. The CDR3 coding sequence is TGTGCCAGCAGCACGACCGGGACTAGTCAAGAGACCCAGTACTTC.

This clone is classed as medium-sized. The V call is TRBV9, the J call TRBJ1-4, with D tentatively TRBD1 (5 bases). Trimming stripped 0 bases from V and 7 bases from J, with 13 bases between. Per germline, CDR1 SGDLS and CDR2 YYNGEE. The CDR3 sequence is 15 residues long. CDR3 residues: CASSVGQTTSEKLFF. Here the CDR3 DNA reads TGTGCCAGCAGCGTAGGACAGACGACCTCTGAAAAACTGTTTTTT.

This clone was seen at least ten times. CDR3 in DNA: TGTGCCAGCAGCACGACAGGGGGCTTTGAGCAGTTCTTC. Its translation: CASSTTGGFEQFF. The chain couples TRBV7-9 to TRBJ2-1, with TRBD1 matching over 10 bases. The CDR3 covers 13 residues. In germline, CDR1 is SEHNR, CDR2 FQNEAQ (reference sequence). Trimming cost V 5 bases and J 9 bases; bases outside gene matches: 4.

This clone was observed many times. The chain uses TRBV5-1 and TRBJ1-1; tentatively, D is TRBD1 (6 bases). Germline V gene sequence: CDR1 SGHRS, CDR2 YFSETQ. This CDR3 spans 13 amino acids. V lost 4 bases and J 5 bases, leaving 12 bases between the germline ends. This chain's CDR3 is CASSSFQGTEAFF. For the CDR3, the DNA is TGCGCCAGCAGCAGCTTCCAGGGGACTGAAGCTTTCTTT. Supplemented by reference TRBV5-1 and TRBJ1-1, the full variable domain reads KAGVTQTPRYLIKTRGQQVTLSCSPISGHRSVSWYQQTPGQGLQFLFEYFSETQRNKGNFPGRFSGRQFSNSRSEMNVSTLELGDSALYLCASSSFQGTEAFFGQGTRLTVV.

This clone was detected a few times. Additional DNA sequences in this sample encode the identical CDR3. The chain has TRBV9 and TRBJ2-7; 8 bases are a match to TRBD1. The CDR3 loop spans 15 amino acids. Unmatched junction bases numbered 14, after V lost 8 bases and J lost 4 bases. Germline V gives CDR1 SGDLS, CDR2 YYNGEE. CDR3 coding DNA: TGTGCCAGTATTTTCAGACAGGGGACGGCATACGAGCAGTACTTC. Translation: CASIFRQGTAYEQYF. Full variable domain (remainder filled in from reference TRBV9 and TRBJ2-7): DSGVTQTPKHLITATGQRVTLRCSPRSGDLSVYWYQQSLDQGLQFLIQYYNGEERAKGNILERFSAQQFPDLHSELNLSSLELGDSALYFCASIFRQGTAYEQYFGPGTRLTVT.

This clone showed up many times. The V call is TRBV14, the J call TRBJ2-1; 13 bases fit TRBD2. Trimming took 6 bases from V and 7 from J; bases not matched to a gene: 15. Germline V lookup: CDR1 SGHDN, CDR2 FVKESK. This CDR3 contains 18 residues. In DNA, the CDR3 is TGTGCCAGCAGTACACCGGTCCGACTAGCGGGGGGAATAAATGAGCAGTTCTTC. Translation gives CASSTPVRLAGGINEQFF.

The chain recombines TRBV27 with TRBJ1-2; D uncertain. This CDR3 region has 14 residues. The V end lost 2 bases, the J end lost 5 bases, and 12 bases lay between the germline ends. Germline values: CDR1 MNHEY, CDR2 SMNVEV (reference sequence). The DNA of the CDR3 is TGTGCCAGCAGTTTAGGACTCAAACATTATGGCTACACCTTC. This translates into CASSLGLKHYGYTF.

This clone has a count of ten or more. This chain connects TRBV5-1 to TRBJ1-4; possible D gene TRBD1, 5 bases. The germline CDR1 and CDR2 sequences are SGHRS and YFSETQ. The CDR3 contains 16 residues. Trimming shortened V by 4 bases and J by 5 bases, and 18 bases separated the two germline ends. The CDR3 nucleotides are TGCGCCAGCAGCCTCAACCCTGGGGCTTTAAATGAAAAACTGTTTTTT. Translated, it gives CASSLNPGALNEKLFF. The whole variable domain, filled in from reference TRBV5-1 and TRBJ1-4, reads KAGVTQTPRYLIKTRGQQVTLSCSPISGHRSVSWYQQTPGQGLQFLFEYFSETQRNKGNFPGRFSGRQFSNSRSEMNVSTLELGDSALYLCASSLNPGALNEKLFFGSGTQLSVL.

The chain uses TRBV6-6 and TRBJ1-6; D is uncertain. Germline assignment: CDR1 MNHNY and CDR2 SVGAGI (reference sequence). CDR3 length equals 14 residues. The ends were cut back, 7 bases at V and 5 bases at J, with 12 bases in the middle. CDR3 DNA: TGTGCCAGCATTCATGGAGTACATAATTCACCCCTCCACTTT. Translation: CASIHGVHNSPLHF.

The chain couples TRBV7-7 to TRBJ2-1, with 7 bases matching TRBD1. This CDR3 is 13 amino acids long. From germline, CDR1 is SSHAT and CDR2 FNYEAQ (reference sequence). The ends lost 5 bases at V and 9 bases at J; junction bases unmatched: 7. CDR3 in DNA: TGTGCCAGCAGCCCAGACAGGGAAACTGAGCAGTTCTTC. Protein: CASSPDRETEQFF.

This clone was counted ten times or more. V usage is TRBV5-1 and J usage is TRBJ1-6, with 8 bases fitting TRBD1. Germline CDR1 and CDR2: SGHRS and YFSETQ. The V and J ends lost 4 bases and 8 bases, in that order; junction bases with no gene match: 8. The CDR3 has 15 amino acids. Here the CDR3 DNA reads TGCGCCAGCAGCGTACAGGGGGATAGGGATTCACCCCTCCACTTT. Translating it yields CASSVQGDRDSPLHF.

This clone was seen ten or more times. The chain couples TRBV5-1 to TRBJ1-6, with 8 bases matching TRBD1. With V trimmed by 2 bases and J by 4 bases, 5 bases remained unmatched. CDR3 length: 16 residues. In germline, CDR1 is SGHRS, CDR2 YFSETQ. DNA for the CDR3: TGCGCCAGCAGCTTATCGACAGGGGATTATAATTCACCCCTCCACTTT. This translates into CASSLSTGDYNSPLHF. The full variable domain, completed using reference TRBV5-1 and TRBJ1-6, is KAGVTQTPRYLIKTRGQQVTLSCSPISGHRSVSWYQQTPGQGLQFLFEYFSETQRNKGNFPGRFSGRQFSNSRSEMNVSTLELGDSALYLCASSLSTGDYNSPLHFGNGTRLTVT.

This clone was counted many times. The chain joins TRBV6-1 to TRBJ1-2; 7 bases line up with TRBD1. This CDR3 has 15 residues. V was clipped by 2 bases and J by 5 bases; unmatched bases: 8. CDR1 and CDR2 (germline): MNHNS, SASEGT. CDR3 region: CASSEMGTEVYGYTF. CDR3 DNA sequence: TGTGCCAGCAGTGAAATGGGGACAGAGGTTTATGGCTACACCTTC.

The chain recombines TRBV10-3 with TRBJ2-7; weak D call: TRBD2 (6 bases). The end of the DNA aligns better with TRBJ2-5, so the J call may be wrong. The CDR3 has 14 amino acids. CDR1 and CDR2 from the germline V gene are ENHRY and SYGVKD. CDR3 in DNA: TGTGCCATCAGCCCCGGGGGAGCAGGAGAGACCCAGTACTTC. Its protein is CAISPGGAGETQYF.

There are a few counts of this clone. The rearrangement joins TRBV2 to TRBJ2-7; 12 bases are shared with TRBD2. The CDR3 totals 14 residues. V lost 6 bases, J lost 4 bases, and 4 bases stayed unmatched. Germline CDR1 is SNHLY and CDR2 is FYNNEI. The CDR3 sequence: CASRTTSGRYEQYF. CDR3 sequence (DNA): TGTGCCAGCAGGACCACTAGCGGGAGGTACGAGCAGTACTTC.

This clone occurred many times. The J gene is TRBJ2-2, the V gene TRBV5-4; weak D call: TRBD1 (5 bases). Germline loops: CDR1 SGHNT, CDR2 YYREEE (reference sequence). This CDR3 comprises 14 residues. Trimming removed 0 bases at V and 3 bases at J, with 6 bases between. The CDR3 DNA is TGTGCCAGCAGCTTGGTACAGGACACCGGGGAGCTGTTTTTT. Translation gives CASSLVQDTGELFF.